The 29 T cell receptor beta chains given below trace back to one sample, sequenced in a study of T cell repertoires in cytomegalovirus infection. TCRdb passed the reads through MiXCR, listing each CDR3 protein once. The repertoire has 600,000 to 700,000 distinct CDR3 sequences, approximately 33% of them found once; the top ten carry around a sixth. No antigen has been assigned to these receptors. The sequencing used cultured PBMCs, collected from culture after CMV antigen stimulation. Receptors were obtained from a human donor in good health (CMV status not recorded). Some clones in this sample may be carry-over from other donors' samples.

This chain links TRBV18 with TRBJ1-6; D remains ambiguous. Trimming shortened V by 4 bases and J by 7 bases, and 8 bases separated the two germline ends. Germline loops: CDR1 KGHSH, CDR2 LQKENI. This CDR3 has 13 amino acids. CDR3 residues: CASSRESNSPLHF. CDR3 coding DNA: TGTGCCAGCTCACGGGAGAGCAATTCACCCCTCCACTTT.

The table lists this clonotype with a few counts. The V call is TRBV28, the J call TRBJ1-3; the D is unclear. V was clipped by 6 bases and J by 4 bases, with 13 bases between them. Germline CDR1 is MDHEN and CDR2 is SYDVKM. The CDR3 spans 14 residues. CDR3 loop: CASSPGVGGNTIYF. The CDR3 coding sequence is TGTGCCAGCAGCCCTGGGGTCGGAGGAAACACCATATATTTT.

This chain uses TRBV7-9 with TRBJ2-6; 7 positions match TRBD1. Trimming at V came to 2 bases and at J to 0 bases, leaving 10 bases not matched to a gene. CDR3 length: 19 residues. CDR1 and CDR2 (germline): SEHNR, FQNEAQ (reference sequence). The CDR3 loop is CASSLPRQGDYSGANVLTF. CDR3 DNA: TGTGCCAGCAGCTTACCCCGACAGGGTGACTACTCTGGGGCCAACGTCCTGACTTTC.

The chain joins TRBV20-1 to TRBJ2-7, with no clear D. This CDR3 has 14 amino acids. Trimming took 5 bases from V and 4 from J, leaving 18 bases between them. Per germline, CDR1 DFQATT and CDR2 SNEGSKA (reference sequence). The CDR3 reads CSAYDSREGYEQYF. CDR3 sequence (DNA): TGCAGTGCTTACGACTCTAGGGAAGGGTACGAGCAGTACTTC.

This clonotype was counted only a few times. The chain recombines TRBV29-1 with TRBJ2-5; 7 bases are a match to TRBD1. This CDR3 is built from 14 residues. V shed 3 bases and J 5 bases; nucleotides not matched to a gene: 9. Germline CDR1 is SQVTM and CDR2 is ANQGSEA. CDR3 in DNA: TGCAGCGTTGAGGGGACAGTGAGCATTGAGACCCAGTACTTC. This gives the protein CSVEGTVSIETQYF.

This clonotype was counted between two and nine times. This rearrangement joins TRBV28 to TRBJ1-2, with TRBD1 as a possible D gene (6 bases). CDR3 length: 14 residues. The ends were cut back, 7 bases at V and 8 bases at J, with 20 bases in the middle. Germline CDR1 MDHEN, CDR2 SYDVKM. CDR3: CASISQGKGLGYTF. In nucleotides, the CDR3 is TGTGCCAGCATTTCCCAGGGGAAGGGGCTCGGCTACACCTTC.

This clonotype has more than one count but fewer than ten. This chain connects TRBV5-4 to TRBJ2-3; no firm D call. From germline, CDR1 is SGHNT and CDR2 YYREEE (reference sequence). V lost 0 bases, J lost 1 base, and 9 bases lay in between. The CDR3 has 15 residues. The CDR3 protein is CASSLGARGTDTQYF. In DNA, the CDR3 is TGTGCCAGCAGCTTGGGGGCGCGAGGCACAGATACGCAGTATTTT.

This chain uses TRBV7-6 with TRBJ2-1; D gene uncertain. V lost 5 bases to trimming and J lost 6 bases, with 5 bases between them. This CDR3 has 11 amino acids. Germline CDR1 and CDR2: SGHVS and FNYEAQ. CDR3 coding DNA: TGTGCCAGCAGCCTAACCAATGAGCAGTTCTTC. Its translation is CASSLTNEQFF. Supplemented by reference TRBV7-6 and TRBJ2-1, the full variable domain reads GAGVSQSPRYKVTKRGQDVALRCDPISGHVSLYWYRQALGQGPEFLTYFNYEAQQDKSGLPNDRFSAERPEGSISTLTIQRTEQRDSAMYRCASSLTNEQFFGPGTRLTVL.

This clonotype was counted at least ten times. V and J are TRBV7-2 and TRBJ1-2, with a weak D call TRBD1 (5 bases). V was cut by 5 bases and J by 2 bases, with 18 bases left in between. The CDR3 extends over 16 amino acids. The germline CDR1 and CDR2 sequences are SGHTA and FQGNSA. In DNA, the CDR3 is TGTGCCAGCAGCCCCCGGCGGCTGGAGGGGAACTATGGCTACACCTTC. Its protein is CASSPRRLEGNYGYTF.

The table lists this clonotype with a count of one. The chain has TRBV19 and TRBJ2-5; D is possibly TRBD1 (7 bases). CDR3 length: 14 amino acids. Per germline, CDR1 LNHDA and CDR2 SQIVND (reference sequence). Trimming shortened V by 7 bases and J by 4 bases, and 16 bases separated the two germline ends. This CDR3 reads CASTPGGGPETQYF. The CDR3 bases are TGTGCCAGTACTCCCGGAGGGGGCCCAGAGACCCAGTACTTC.

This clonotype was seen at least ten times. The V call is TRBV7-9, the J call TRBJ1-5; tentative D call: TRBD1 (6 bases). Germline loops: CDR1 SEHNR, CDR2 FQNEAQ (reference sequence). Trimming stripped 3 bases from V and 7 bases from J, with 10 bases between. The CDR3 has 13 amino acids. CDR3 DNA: TGTGCCAGCAGCTTTCAAGGGGGACAGCCCCAGCATTTT. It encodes CASSFQGGQPQHF.

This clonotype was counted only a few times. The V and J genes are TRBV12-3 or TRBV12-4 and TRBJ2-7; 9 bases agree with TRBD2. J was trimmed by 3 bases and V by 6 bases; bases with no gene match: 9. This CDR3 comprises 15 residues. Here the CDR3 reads CASSLGGGAGYEQYF. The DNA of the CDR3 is TGTGCCAGCAGCCTGGGCGGGGGGGCTGGCTACGAGCAGTACTTC.

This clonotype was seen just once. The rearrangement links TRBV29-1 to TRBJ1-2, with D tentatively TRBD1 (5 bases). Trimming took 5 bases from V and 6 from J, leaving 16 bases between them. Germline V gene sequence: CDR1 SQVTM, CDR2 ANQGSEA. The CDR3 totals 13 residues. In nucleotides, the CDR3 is TGCAGCGTTTTCACCGGGACCCCGAATGGCTACACCTTC. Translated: CSVFTGTPNGYTF.

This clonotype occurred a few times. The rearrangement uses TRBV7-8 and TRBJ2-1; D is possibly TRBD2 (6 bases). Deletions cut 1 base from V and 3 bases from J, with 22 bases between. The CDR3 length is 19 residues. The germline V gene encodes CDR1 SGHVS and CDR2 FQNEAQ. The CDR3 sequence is CASSLVALGDLPFYNEQFF. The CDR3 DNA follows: TGTGCCAGCAGCTTAGTGGCTCTGGGGGACTTACCTTTCTACAATGAGCAGTTCTTC.

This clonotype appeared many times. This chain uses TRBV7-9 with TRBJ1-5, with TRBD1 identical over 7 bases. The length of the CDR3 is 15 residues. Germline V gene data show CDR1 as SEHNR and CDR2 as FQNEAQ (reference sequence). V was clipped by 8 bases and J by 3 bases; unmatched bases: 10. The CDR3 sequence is CASGSDRDHNQPQHF. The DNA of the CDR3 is TGTGCCAGCGGATCCGACAGGGATCACAATCAGCCCCAGCATTTT.

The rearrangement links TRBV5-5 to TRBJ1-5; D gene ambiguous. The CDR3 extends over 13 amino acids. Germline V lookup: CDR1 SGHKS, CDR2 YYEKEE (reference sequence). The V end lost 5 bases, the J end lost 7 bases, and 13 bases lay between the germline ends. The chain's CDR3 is CASSVGVGQPQHF. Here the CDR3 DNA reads TGTGCCAGCAGTGTCGGGGTAGGGCAGCCCCAGCATTTT.

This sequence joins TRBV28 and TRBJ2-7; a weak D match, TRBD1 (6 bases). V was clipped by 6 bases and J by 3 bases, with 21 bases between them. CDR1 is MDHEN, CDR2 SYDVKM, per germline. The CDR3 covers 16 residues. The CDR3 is CASSPPLATGYYEQYF. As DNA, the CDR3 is TGTGCCAGCAGCCCACCCTTGGCGACAGGATACTACGAGCAGTACTTC. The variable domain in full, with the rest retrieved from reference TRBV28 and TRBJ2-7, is DVKVTQSSRYLVKRTGEKVFLECVQDMDHENMFWYRQDPGLGLRLIYFSYDVKMKEKGDIPEGYSVSREKKERFSLILESASTNQTSMYLCASSPPLATGYYEQYFGPGTRLTVT.

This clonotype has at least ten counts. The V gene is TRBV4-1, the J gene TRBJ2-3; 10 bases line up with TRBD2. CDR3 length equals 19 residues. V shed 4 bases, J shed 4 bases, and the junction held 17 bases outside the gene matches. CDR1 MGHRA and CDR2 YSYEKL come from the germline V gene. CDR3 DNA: TGCGCCAGCAGCCTCAGAAGGCCTAGCGGGAGAGGAGGACCAGATACGCAGTATTTT. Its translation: CASSLRRPSGRGGPDTQYF.

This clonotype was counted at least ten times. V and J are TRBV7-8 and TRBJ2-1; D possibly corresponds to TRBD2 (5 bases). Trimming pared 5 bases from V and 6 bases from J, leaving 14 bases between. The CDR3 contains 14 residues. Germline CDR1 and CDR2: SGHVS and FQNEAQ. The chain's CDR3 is CASSLGHRGNEQFF. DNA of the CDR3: TGTGCCAGCAGCCTAGGGCACCGGGGCAATGAGCAGTTCTTC.

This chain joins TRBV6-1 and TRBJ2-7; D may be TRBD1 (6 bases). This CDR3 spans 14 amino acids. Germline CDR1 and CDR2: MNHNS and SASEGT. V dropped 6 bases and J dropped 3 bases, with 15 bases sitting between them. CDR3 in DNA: TGTGCCAGCAGGGGACATGGGTCGAGCTACGAGCAGTACTTC. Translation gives CASRGHGSSYEQYF.

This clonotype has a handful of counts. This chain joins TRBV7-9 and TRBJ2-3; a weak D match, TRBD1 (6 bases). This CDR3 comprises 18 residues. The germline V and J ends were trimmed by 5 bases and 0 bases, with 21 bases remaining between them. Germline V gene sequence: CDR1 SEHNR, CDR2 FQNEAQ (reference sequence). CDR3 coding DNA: TGTGCCAGCAGCCCCGGGACACAAATCCTGTTAAGCACAGATACGCAGTATTTT. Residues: CASSPGTQILLSTDTQYF.

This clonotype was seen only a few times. In nucleotides, the CDR3 is TGTGCCAGCAGTTACTCGGTCGGGGACGGACTTGGCTACACCTTC. This codes for CASSYSVGDGLGYTF. This chain connects TRBV6-2 or TRBV6-3 to TRBJ1-2; a weak D match, TRBD1 (5 bases). Per germline, CDR1 MNHEY and CDR2 SVGEGT. With 0 bases removed from V and 7 bases from J, the gap between germline ends came to 15 bases. The CDR3 sequence is 15 residues long.

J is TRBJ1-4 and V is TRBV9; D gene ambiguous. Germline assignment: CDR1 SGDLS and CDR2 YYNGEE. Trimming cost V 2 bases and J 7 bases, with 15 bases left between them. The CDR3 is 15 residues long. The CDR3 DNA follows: TGTGCCAGCAGCGTGCGCTTCGAATGGGGTGAAAAACTGTTTTTT. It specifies CASSVRFEWGEKLFF.

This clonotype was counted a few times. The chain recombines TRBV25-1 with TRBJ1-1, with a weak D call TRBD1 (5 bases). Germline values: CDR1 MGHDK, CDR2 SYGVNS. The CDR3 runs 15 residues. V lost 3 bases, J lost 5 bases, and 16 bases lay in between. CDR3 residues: CASSDPGPPGTEAFF. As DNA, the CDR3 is TGTGCCAGCAGTGATCCGGGACCGCCCGGAACTGAAGCTTTCTTT.

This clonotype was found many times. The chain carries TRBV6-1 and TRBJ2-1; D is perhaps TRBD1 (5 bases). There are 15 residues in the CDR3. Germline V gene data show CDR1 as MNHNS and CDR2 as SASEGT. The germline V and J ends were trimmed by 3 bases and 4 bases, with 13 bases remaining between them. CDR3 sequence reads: CASSEERKGYNEQFF. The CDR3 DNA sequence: TGTGCCAGCAGTGAGGAAAGAAAGGGGTACAATGAGCAGTTCTTC.

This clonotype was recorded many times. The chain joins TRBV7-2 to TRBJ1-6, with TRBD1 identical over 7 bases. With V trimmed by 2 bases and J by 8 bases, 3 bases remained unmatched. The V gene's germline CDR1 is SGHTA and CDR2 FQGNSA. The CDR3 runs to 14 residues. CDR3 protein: CASSLRGGDSPLHF. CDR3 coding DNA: TGTGCCAGCAGCTTAAGAGGGGGCGATTCACCCCTCCACTTT.

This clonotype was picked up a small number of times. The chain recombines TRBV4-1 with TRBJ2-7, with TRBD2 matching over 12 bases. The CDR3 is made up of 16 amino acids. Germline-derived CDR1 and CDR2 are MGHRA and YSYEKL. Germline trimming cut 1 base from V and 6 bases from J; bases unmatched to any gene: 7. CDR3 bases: TGCGCCAGCAGCCAAGCCACGACTAGCGGGAGTGGCGAGCAGTACTTC. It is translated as CASSQATTSGSGEQYF.

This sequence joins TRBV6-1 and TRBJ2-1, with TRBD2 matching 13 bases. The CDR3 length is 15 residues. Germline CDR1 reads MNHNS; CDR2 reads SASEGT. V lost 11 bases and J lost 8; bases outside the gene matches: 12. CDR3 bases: TGTGCCGGAAGAACTAGCGGGAGGGGGTCGGATGAGCAGTTCTTC. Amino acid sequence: CAGRTSGRGSDEQFF.

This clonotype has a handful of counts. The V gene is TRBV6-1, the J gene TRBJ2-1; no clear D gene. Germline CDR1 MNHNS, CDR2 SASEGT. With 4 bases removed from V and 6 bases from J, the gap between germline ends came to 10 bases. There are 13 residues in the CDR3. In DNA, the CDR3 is TGTGCCAGCAGTGTATCAGTGAGCAATGAGCAGTTCTTC. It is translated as CASSVSVSNEQFF.